This T cell receptor beta chain was observed in a study of cytomegalovirus exposure and HLA in healthy donors. Study findings and constraints: Later, an analysis found that TCR clusters from the first cohort tended to co-occur in the approximately 130 validation repertoires. Specificity for CMV antigens was confirmed in vitro for a few of the CMV-associated chains.

Germline V gene lookup returns CDR1 MNHEY and CDR2 SVGAGI. Between the trimmed V and J ends, which lost 5 bases and 8 bases, there was a span of 12 bases. The length of the CDR3 is 13 residues. Separate from the approximately 670-subject first cohort, the roughly 110-subject validation cohort was the one that the donors belonged to. Points on this clone: Its antigen is not known.

TCRdb's copy holds only in-frame clones and misses some; the assay was immunoSEQ multiplex PCR. In the table there are roughly 180,000 clones, approximately 89% of which are singletons. The chain uses TRBV6-5 and TRBJ1-4, with D possibly being TRBD1 (5 bases). The clonotype comes from a man aged 25-45 years in good health and CMV-seropositive. The material sequenced was PBMCs. The CDR3 here is CASSATRGEKLFF. The CDR3 bases are TGTGCCAGCAGTGCCACCCGGGGGGAAAAACTGTTTTTT.